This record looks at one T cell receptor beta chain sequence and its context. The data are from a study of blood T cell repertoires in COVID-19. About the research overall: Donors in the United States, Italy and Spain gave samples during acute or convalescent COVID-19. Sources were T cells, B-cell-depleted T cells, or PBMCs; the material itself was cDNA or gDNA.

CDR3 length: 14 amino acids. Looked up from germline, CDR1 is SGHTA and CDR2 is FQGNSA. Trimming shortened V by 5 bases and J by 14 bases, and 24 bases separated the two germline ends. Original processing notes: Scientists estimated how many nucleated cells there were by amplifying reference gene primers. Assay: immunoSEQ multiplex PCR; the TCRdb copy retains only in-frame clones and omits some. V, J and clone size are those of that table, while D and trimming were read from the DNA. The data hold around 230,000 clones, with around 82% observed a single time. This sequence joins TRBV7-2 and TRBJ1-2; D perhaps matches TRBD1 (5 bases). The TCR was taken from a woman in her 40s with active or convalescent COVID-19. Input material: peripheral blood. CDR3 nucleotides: TGTGCCAGCAGCCCAGACAACTACCTGGGGGGGAGGACCTTC. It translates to CASSPDNYLGGRTF.